This TCR beta chain was identified during a study of blood T cell repertoires in COVID-19. Study background: Acute and convalescent COVID-19 specimens originated in the United States, Italy and Spain. Nucleic acid was either cDNA or gDNA, and it came from T cells, B-cell-depleted T cells, or PBMCs.

Per the original methods: Amplification with reference gene primers provided the estimates of nucleated cell counts. The protocol was immunoSEQ multiplex PCR, while the TCRdb copy is restricted to in-frame clones and leaves out a portion. The DNA gave D and trimming, while V, J and clone size come from that table. Among tens of thousands of clones listed, around 83% were seen once. CDR3 length equals 13 residues. V lost 0 bases and J 0 bases, leaving 2 bases between the germline ends. CDR1 and CDR2 from the germline V gene are SGDLS and YYNGEE. This receptor was identified in a man aged 60 to 69 with active COVID-19. The chain links TRBV9 to TRBJ2-3; no firm D call. The specimen sequenced was peripheral blood. The CDR3 DNA follows: TGTGCCAGCAGCGTAGCTAGCACAGATACGCAGTATTTT. As protein: CASSVASTDTQYF.